This passage covers 21 T cell receptor beta chains from one sample sequenced in a study of OX40 agonist ivuxolimab in advanced cancers. TCRdb's copy holds only in-frame clones and misses some; the assay was immunoSEQ multiplex PCR. The table lists more than 85,000 clones, roughly 87% of them singletons. The sample was CD4+ or CD8+ T cells sorted from blood, taken in a trial of the OX40 agonist ivuxolimab. The origin of the receptors is an adult with an advanced solid tumor such as melanoma, head and neck, liver or kidney cancer.

The CDR3 loop reads CAWSRAQDPKTHTQYF. The CDR3 coding sequence is TGTGCCTGGAGTCGAGCCCAGGACCCGAAAACGCATACGCAGTATTTT. The V and J genes are TRBV30 and TRBJ2-3, with D unclear. This CDR3 is 16 amino acids long. Germline lookup yields CDR1 GTSNPN and CDR2 SVGIG (reference sequence). V gave up 2 bases and J gave up 7 bases, with 22 bases separating them.

This clone occurred once. The V gene is TRBV4-2, the J gene TRBJ2-1; 7 bases match TRBD2. V dropped 1 base and J dropped 6; count of bases not matched to a gene: 9. Germline CDR1 and CDR2: LGHNA and YNFKEQ. The CDR3 covers 16 residues. The CDR3 DNA sequence: TGTGCCAGCAGCCAAGTCCGGACTAGAGGATCCAATGAGCAGTTCTTC. It encodes CASSQVRTRGSNEQFF.

The V call is TRBV5-4, the J call TRBJ2-5, with D possibly being TRBD1 (6 bases). Germline V CDR1 and CDR2: SGHNT, YYREEE (reference sequence). V dropped 4 bases and J dropped 2 bases, with 12 bases sitting between them. The CDR3 extends over 14 amino acids. The CDR3 spells CASSPRTAQETQYF. CDR3 DNA sequence: TGTGCCAGCAGCCCTAGGACAGCACAAGAGACCCAGTACTTC.

The J gene is TRBJ2-5, the V gene TRBV11-2; 8 bases match TRBD1. The CDR3 contains 13 residues. The germline CDR1 and CDR2 sequences are SGHAT and FQNNGV. J lost 4 bases, V lost 5 bases, and 3 bases had no gene match. CDR3 region: CASSQDRVETQYF. CDR3 coding DNA: TGTGCCAGCAGCCAGGACAGGGTAGAGACCCAGTACTTC.

The chain is built from TRBV28 and TRBJ2-1; 8 positions agree with TRBD1. Losses at the gene ends were 1 base for V and 6 bases for J; bases not matched to a gene: 14. CDR1 is MDHEN, CDR2 SYDVKM, per germline. The CDR3 contains 18 residues. CDR3 residues: CASSLSTGVTILGNEQFF. CDR3 nucleotide sequence: TGTGCCAGCAGTTTATCGACAGGGGTTACCATTTTGGGCAATGAGCAGTTCTTC.

The V and J genes are TRBV29-1 and TRBJ2-5; 10 bases agree with TRBD2. CDR1 is SQVTM and CDR2 is ANQGSEA in the germline V gene. J gave up 5 bases and V 3 bases, and 9 bases lay outside the gene matches. The CDR3 contains 15 residues. CDR3 region: CSVEALAGVRETQYF. The CDR3 DNA sequence: TGCAGCGTTGAGGCCCTAGCGGGGGTGCGGGAGACCCAGTACTTC.

Turning to this clone: One end of the junction is discordant with germline, which a read error may explain. The chain joins TRBV18 to TRBJ2-5; TRBD1 matches 8 bases. The CDR3 loop spans 14 amino acids. Germline V CDR1 and CDR2: KGHSH, LQKENI. CDR3 coding DNA: TGTGCCGGCTCACCGCTTGGACAGGGAGAGACCCAGTACTTC. This sequence encodes CAGSPLGQGETQYF.

The J gene is TRBJ2-7, the V gene TRBV6-6; D unresolved. Germline CDR1 is MNHNY and CDR2 is SVGAGI (reference sequence). Trimming shortened V by 0 bases and J by 3 bases, and 12 bases separated the two germline ends. The CDR3 contains 15 residues. The CDR3 nucleotides read TGTGCCAGCAGTTACTCGGGGTCCCTCCGCTACGAGCAGTACTTC. Amino acid sequence: CASSYSGSLRYEQYF.

The chain recombines TRBV5-4 with TRBJ2-5; 13 bases match TRBD2. CDR1 and CDR2 (germline): SGHNT, YYREEE (reference sequence). V dropped 4 bases and J dropped 5; count of bases not matched to a gene: 5. The CDR3 is 15 residues long. The CDR3 region is CASSTGLAGEETQYF. For the CDR3, the DNA is TGTGCCAGCAGCACTGGACTAGCGGGAGAGGAGACCCAGTACTTC.

This chain uses TRBV11-2 with TRBJ2-7; 8 bases match TRBD1. The germline V gene has CDR1 SGHAT and CDR2 FQNNGV. The J segment lost 5 bases and the V segment lost 3 bases, leaving 3 bases of the junction unmatched. The CDR3 spans 13 residues. The CDR3, as DNA: TGTGCCAGCAGCTTGGACAGGGCCAACGAGCAGTACTTC. Its protein is CASSLDRANEQYF. Using reference TRBV11-2 and TRBJ2-7 for the parts outside the CDR3, the full variable domain is EAGVAQSPRYKIIEKRQSVAFWCNPISGHATLYWYQQILGQGPKLLIQFQNNGVVDDSQLPKDRFSAERLKGVDSTLKIQPAKLEDSAVYLCASSLDRANEQYFGPGTRLTVT.

The CDR3: CASRPREAGTYEQYF. The CDR3 DNA reads as TGTGCCAGTCGCCCGCGTGAAGCGGGGACCTACGAGCAGTACTTC. The chain recombines TRBV19 with TRBJ2-7, with TRBD2 identical over 7 bases. Germline V gene sequence: CDR1 LNHDA, CDR2 SQIVND (reference sequence). V lost 8 bases, J lost 2 bases, and 12 bases stayed unmatched. This CDR3 comprises 15 residues. Complete variable domain (other parts from reference TRBV19 and TRBJ2-7): DGGITQSPKYLFRKEGQNVTLSCEQNLNHDAMYWYRQDPGQGLRLIYYSQIVNDFQKGDIAEGYSVSREKKESFPLTVTSAQKNPTAFYLCASRPREAGTYEQYFGPGTRLTVT.

The J gene is TRBJ2-7, the V gene TRBV7-2; D is uncertain. Germline-derived CDR1 and CDR2 are SGHTA and FQGNSA. The CDR3 spans 14 residues. Trimming took 1 base from V and 5 from J, leaving 12 bases between them. The CDR3, as DNA: TGTGCCAGCAGCTTAGTGTTTGGTCCCCACGAGCAGTACTTC. This sequence encodes CASSLVFGPHEQYF.

Turning to this clone: One end of the junction varies from germline; a read error may be responsible. The genes are TRBV6-5 and TRBJ2-4; D possibly corresponds to TRBD1 (6 bases). CDR1 is MNHEY and CDR2 is SVGAGI in the germline V gene. CDR3 length: 14 amino acids. The CDR3 bases are TGTGCCAGCAGTGAGTCGACAGGCCAAAACATTCGGTACTTC. As protein: CASSESTGQNIRYF.

The chain employs TRBV28 and TRBJ2-7; D may be TRBD1 (6 bases). This CDR3 region has 14 residues. V lost 3 bases and J 2 bases, leaving 11 bases between the germline ends. Per the germline V gene, CDR1 is MDHEN and CDR2 is SYDVKM. CDR3 loop: CASSFYRVPYEQYF. The CDR3, as DNA: TGTGCCAGCAGTTTCTACAGGGTGCCCTACGAGCAGTACTTC.

This chain joins TRBV5-1 and TRBJ1-2, with TRBD1 matching over 8 bases. V was pared by 0 bases and J by 7 bases, with 11 bases of the junction left unmatched. Germline-derived CDR1 and CDR2 are SGHRS and YFSETQ. This CDR3 has 16 amino acids. This chain's CDR3 is CASSLAQAGGATGYTF. CDR3 sequence (DNA): TGCGCCAGCAGCTTGGCCCAGGCAGGGGGCGCGACTGGCTACACCTTC. The complete variable domain, with remaining parts taken from reference TRBV5-1 and TRBJ1-2, reads KAGVTQTPRYLIKTRGQQVTLSCSPISGHRSVSWYQQTPGQGLQFLFEYFSETQRNKGNFPGRFSGRQFSNSRSEMNVSTLELGDSALYLCASSLAQAGGATGYTFGSGTRLTVV.

The genes are TRBV7-2 and TRBJ2-1; no reliable D call. Germline V CDR1 and CDR2: SGHTA, FQGNSA. V shed 3 bases and J shed 1 base, with 1 base lying between them. The CDR3 covers 12 residues. The CDR3 is CASSFSYNEQFF. In DNA form, the CDR3 reads TGTGCCAGCAGCTTTTCCTACAATGAGCAGTTCTTC. Full variable domain (outside the CDR3, taken from reference TRBV7-2 and TRBJ2-1): GAGVSQSPSNKVTEKGKDVELRCDPISGHTALYWYRQSLGQGLEFLIYFQGNSAPDKSGLPSDRFSAERTGGSVSTLTIQRTQQEDSAVYLCASSFSYNEQFFGPGTRLTVL.

This chain connects TRBV11-3 to TRBJ2-7; D gene unclear. CDR1 SGHNT and CDR2 YENEEA come from the germline V gene. Trimming removed 0 bases at V and 10 bases at J, with 10 bases between. The CDR3 runs to 12 residues. This chain's CDR3 is CASSLDLSTQYF. As DNA, the CDR3 is TGTGCCAGCAGCTTAGATCTATCAACACAGTACTTC.

The chain links TRBV6-1 to TRBJ1-1; no definite D call. The germline CDR1 and CDR2 sequences are MNHNS and SASEGT. Deletions cut 6 bases from V and 2 bases from J, with 13 bases between. The CDR3 contains 14 residues. The DNA for the CDR3 is TGTGCCAGCAGCGCGGAGGGCCGTAACACTGAAGCTTTCTTT. Amino acid sequence: CASSAEGRNTEAFF.

The chain has TRBV6-1 and TRBJ1-4, with D possibly matching TRBD1 (6 bases). Germline V gene data show CDR1 as MNHNS and CDR2 as SASEGT. This CDR3 has 15 amino acids. Trimming stripped 5 bases from V and 8 bases from J, with 18 bases between. Here the CDR3 DNA reads TGTGCCAGCAGTCAAGGGGGGGCGCTGGACGAAAAACTGTTTTTT. Translation: CASSQGGALDEKLFF.

The chain recombines TRBV10-3 with TRBJ2-7, with 11 nucleotides matching TRBD1. Germline V gives CDR1 ENHRY, CDR2 SYGVKD. The CDR3 loop spans 16 amino acids. The trim removed 10 bases at V and 3 bases at J, leaving 14 bases unmatched. CDR3 in DNA: TGTGCCACGGGCCCCAGGGACAGGGGGGACGTCTACGAGCAGTACTTC. Its protein product is CATGPRDRGDVYEQYF.

This chain uses TRBV28 with TRBJ1-5, with TRBD1 identical over 9 bases. Germline CDR1 and CDR2: MDHEN and SYDVKM. The junction had 10 bases not matched to a gene; V was cut back by 1 base and J by 0 bases. The CDR3 length is 19 residues. CDR3 bases: TGTGCCAGCAGTTTATCTCTCGGGGGACAGGGATATAGCAATCAGCCCCAGCATTTT. Translated: CASSLSLGGQGYSNQPQHF.